This T cell receptor (beta chain) is from a study of T cell repertoires in cytomegalovirus infection. Study results and limitations: Dominating the ex vivo response were TCR beta clonotypes that were CMV-specific and HLA-C-restricted. Cumulative frequency of public TCR beta families picked out carriers of CMV plus the relevant HLA.

V was clipped by 5 bases and J by 7 bases, with 9 bases between them. Germline V gene data show CDR1 as SGHTA and CDR2 as FQGNSA. This CDR3 has 11 amino acids. The table lists this clonotype with a few counts. The target antigen is unknown. TCRdb re-analysed the reads in MiXCR, keeping a single row per CDR3 protein. The data contain just under 500,000 distinct CDR3 sequences, 33% of them singletons. Specimen: cultured PBMCs, collected from culture after CMV antigen stimulation. The source is a human donor in good health (CMV status not recorded). Some clones in this sample may be carry-over from other donors' samples. The chain couples TRBV7-2 to TRBJ2-7; no clear D gene. In DNA form, the CDR3 reads TGTGCCAGCAGCCCTGCCCGGGAGCAGTACTTC. Translated, it gives CASSPAREQYF. The complete variable domain, with remaining parts taken from reference TRBV7-2 and TRBJ2-7, reads GAGVSQSPSNKVTEKGKDVELRCDPISGHTALYWYRQSLGQGLEFLIYFQGNSAPDKSGLPSDRFSAERTGGSVSTLTIQRTQQEDSAVYLCASSPAREQYFGPGTRLTVT.